The clone carrying this T cell receptor beta chain has a handful of counts. As processed by the authors: Amplifying reference gene primers gave estimates of nucleated cell counts. The table came from immunoSEQ multiplex PCR; TCRdb's copy has only in-frame clones and leaves some out. V, J and clone size reflect that table, while D and trimming were determined from the DNA. The sample lists about 200,000 clones, roughly 82% seen once, with approximately 13% in the top ten. The sample is drawn from a study of blood T cell repertoires in COVID-19. Study as a whole: Samples taken during acute and convalescent COVID-19 were collected in the United States, Italy and Spain. The cDNA or gDNA used as material had been derived from T cells, B-cell-depleted T cells, or PBMCs.

The CDR3 length is 15 residues. Between the trimmed V and J ends, which lost 3 bases and 0 bases, there was a span of 12 bases. Germline V gene lookup returns CDR1 GTSNPN and CDR2 SVGIG (reference sequence). The sequenced sample was peripheral blood. This chain uses TRBV30 with TRBJ1-5; tentatively, D is TRBD1 (6 bases). This TCR came from a human donor in a cohort sampled during active COVID-19. The CDR3 DNA reads as TGTGCCTGGAGCGCAGGGGACATTAGCAATCAGCCCCAGCATTTT. Translation: CAWSAGDISNQPQHF.